Listed below are T cell receptor beta chains from one sample, sequenced in a study of T cell changes during pregnancy in multiple sclerosis. Sequencing was performed with immunoSEQ multiplex PCR; in TCRdb, only in-frame clones are kept and a portion is missing. Among around 57,000 clones listed, 92% were seen once. The specimen comprised CD4+ T cells from peripheral blood mononuclear cells, sampled after pregnancy. These receptors all come from a female donor in good health, enrolled as a control in a pregnancy study. Each CDR3 is given with its conserved first and last residue. A D gene is named only where the DNA matches it firmly. Clone size appears in some rows only: once, few, many, or a class for an expanded clone.

v_call,j_call,d_call,clone_size,cdr3_nt,cdr3_aa
TRBV6-1,TRBJ1-5,TRBD1,NA,TGTGCCAGCAGGAGGGGGCTCGTTAGCAATCAGCCCCAGCATTTT,CASRRGLVSNQPQHF
TRBV28,TRBJ2-3,NA,NA,TGTGCCAGCAGTTTAATCACAGGGTTCACAGATACGCAGTATTTT,CASSLITGFTDTQYF
TRBV6-5,TRBJ1-2,NA,NA,TGTGCCAGCAGTTACTCCTGGGCCTCTGGCGGGGCTGGCTACACCTTC,CASSYSWASGGAGYTF
TRBV4-2,TRBJ2-2,TRBD2,NA,TGTGCCAGCATGTCGGGGACTAGCAGCACCGGGGAGCTGTTTTTT,CASMSGTSSTGELFF
TRBV7-2,TRBJ2-7,NA,NA,TGTGCCAGCAGGGCCACAGGGATGTTATACGAGCAGTACTTC,CASRATGMLYEQYF
TRBV27,TRBJ1-1,NA,few,TGTGCCAGCAGTTCCCCCAGTCGATCCACTGAAGCTTTCTTT,CASSSPSRSTEAFF
TRBV18,TRBJ1-3,NA,NA,TGTGCCAGCTCACTTTCACAGCCAAACACCATATATTTT,CASSLSQPNTIYF
TRBV6-1,TRBJ1-5,TRBD1,NA,TGTGCCAGCAGTACTCAGGAGGGGGCCCAGCCCCAGCATTTT,CASSTQEGAQPQHF
TRBV2,TRBJ1-2,NA,NA,TGTGCCAGCAGTAGCGGGACACCTGGGAACTATGGCTACACCTTC,CASSSGTPGNYGYTF
TRBV12-5,TRBJ1-2,TRBD1,NA,TGTGCTAGTGGCCGGAACAGGGGGTCATCTAACTATGGCTACACCTTC,CASGRNRGSSNYGYTF
TRBV15,TRBJ1-6,NA,NA,TGTGCCACCAGCGGACAGTTTGGGAATTCACCCCTCCACTTT,CATSGQFGNSPLHF
TRBV29-1,TRBJ2-7,TRBD1,NA,TGCAGCGTTGTTAGGGACAGCTACGAGCAGTACTTC,CSVVRDSYEQYF
TRBV27,TRBJ1-2,TRBD1,NA,TGTGCCAGCCGGGCATCGACAGGGGGCGCCCGGAGGACTGGCTACACCTTC,CASRASTGGARRTGYTF
TRBV18,TRBJ2-5,NA,NA,TGTGCCAGCTCACTATGGGGCGGGGCGGCGGAGACCCAGTACTTC,CASSLWGGAAETQYF
TRBV4-2,TRBJ2-1,TRBD1,NA,TGTGCCAGCAGCCAAGCGGCCGGGACAGGGCTATATGAGCAGTTCTTC,CASSQAAGTGLYEQFF
TRBV14,TRBJ1-5,NA,NA,TGTGCCAGCAGCCGACAGGTCAATCAGCCCCAGCATTTT,CASSRQVNQPQHF
TRBV28,TRBJ1-3,NA,NA,TGTACAGTGGGCAGGATGGGCTCTGGAAACACCATATATTTT,CTVGRMGSGNTIYF
TRBV15,TRBJ2-5,NA,NA,TGTGCCACCAGCAGAGATATGGCGGGAACGGCCCAGTACTTC,CATSRDMAGTAQYF